The clone carrying this T cell receptor (beta chain) was recorded once. Participant ages covered roughly 18 to 89 years across about two dozen US areas. Clinical history reported by participants formed the basis on which cohorts were assigned. These data come from a study of blood T cell repertoires in COVID-19. Study-wide background: In each case, the material was cDNA or gDNA derived from T cells, B-cell-depleted T cells, or PBMCs.

V was shortened by 0 bases and J by 3 bases, with 5 bases between the two germline ends. The CDR3 spans 13 residues. Germline V lookup: CDR1 LGHDT, CDR2 YNNKEL (reference sequence). Profiled with immunoSEQ multiplex PCR; TCRdb holds only in-frame clones, not every one. Of tens of thousands of clones in the sample, approximately 81% were seen once. The TCR was taken from a woman aged 40-49 years with acute COVID-19. Source material: PBMCs or T cells enriched from blood (not recorded which). The gene calls are TRBV3-1 (or the pseudogene TRBV3-2) and TRBJ1-2; no reliable D call. CDR3 nucleotides: TGTGCCAGCAGCCAAGACAGGCACTATGGCTACACCTTC. The encoded protein is CASSQDRHYGYTF.